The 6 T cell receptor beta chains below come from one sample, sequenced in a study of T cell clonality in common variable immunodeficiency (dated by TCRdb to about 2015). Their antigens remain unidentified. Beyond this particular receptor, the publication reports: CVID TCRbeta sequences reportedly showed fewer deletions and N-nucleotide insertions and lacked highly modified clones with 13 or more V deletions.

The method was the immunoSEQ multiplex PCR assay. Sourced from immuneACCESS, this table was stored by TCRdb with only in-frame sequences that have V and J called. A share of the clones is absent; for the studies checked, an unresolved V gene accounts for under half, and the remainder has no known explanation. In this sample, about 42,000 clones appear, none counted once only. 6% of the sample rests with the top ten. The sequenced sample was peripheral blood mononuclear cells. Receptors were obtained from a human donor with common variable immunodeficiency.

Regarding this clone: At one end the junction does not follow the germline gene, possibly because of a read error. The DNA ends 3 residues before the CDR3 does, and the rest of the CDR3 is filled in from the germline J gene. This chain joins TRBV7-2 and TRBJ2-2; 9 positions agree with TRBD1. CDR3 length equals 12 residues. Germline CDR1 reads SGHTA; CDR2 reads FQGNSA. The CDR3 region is CASSTPTGGLFF. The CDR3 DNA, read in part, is TGTGCCAGCAGCACTCCGACAGGGGGG.

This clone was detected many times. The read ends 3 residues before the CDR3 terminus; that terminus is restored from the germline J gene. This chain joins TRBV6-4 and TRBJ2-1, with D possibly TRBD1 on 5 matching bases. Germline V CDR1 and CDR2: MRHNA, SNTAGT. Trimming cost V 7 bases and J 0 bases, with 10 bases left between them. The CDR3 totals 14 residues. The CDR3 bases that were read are TGTGCCAGCAAAGGGGTAGTCTCCTACAATGAG. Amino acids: CASKGVVSYNE. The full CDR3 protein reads CASKGVVSYNEQFF.

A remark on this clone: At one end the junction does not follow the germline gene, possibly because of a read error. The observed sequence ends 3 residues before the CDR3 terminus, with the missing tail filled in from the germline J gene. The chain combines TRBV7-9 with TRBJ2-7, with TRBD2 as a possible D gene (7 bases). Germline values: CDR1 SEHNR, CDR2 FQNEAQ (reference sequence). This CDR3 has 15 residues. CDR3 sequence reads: CASSLGAGASHEQYF. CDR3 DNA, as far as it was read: TGTGCCAGCAGCTTAGGGGCGGGGGCCTCCCACGAG.

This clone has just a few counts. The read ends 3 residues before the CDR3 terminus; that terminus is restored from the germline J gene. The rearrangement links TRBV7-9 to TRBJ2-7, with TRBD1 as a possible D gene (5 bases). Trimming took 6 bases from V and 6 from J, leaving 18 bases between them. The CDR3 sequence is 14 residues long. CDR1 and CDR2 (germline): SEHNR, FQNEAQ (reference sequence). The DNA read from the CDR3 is TGTGCCAGCAGGAAGGTAGGGGTAGTAGGCGAG. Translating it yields CASRKVGVVGE. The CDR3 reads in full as CASRKVGVVGEQYF.

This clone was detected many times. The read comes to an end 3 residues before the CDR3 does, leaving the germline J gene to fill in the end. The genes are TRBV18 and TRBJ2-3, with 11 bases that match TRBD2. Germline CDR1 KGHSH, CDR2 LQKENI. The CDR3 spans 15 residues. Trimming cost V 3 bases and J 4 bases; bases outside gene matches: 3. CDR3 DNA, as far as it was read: TGTGCCAGCTCACCCGGGACTAGCGGCCCAGATACG. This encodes CASSPGTSGPDT. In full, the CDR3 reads CASSPGTSGPDTQYF.

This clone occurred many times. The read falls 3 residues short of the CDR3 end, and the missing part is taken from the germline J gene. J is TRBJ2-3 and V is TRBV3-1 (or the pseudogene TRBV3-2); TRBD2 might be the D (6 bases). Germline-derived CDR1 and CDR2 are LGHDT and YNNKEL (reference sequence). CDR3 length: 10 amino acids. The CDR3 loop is CASKSSAQYF. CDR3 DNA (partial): TGTGCCAGCAAATCTAGCGCG.